One T cell receptor (beta chain) is described in this entry. This clonotype turned up a few times. Its target antigen remains unknown. Per-nucleotide qualities are absent, and no much larger clonotype sits a single base away. Libraries were made using 5' RACE. Sequencing was carried out with an Illumina HiSeq 2500. A second PCR of roughly 7 to 11 cycles was performed with a sample-barcoded 5' primer and a J-beta primer mix. A unique molecular identifier was introduced onto each TCR beta cDNA molecule by a template-switch 5' adaptor carrying 12 random nucleotides. At least 2.5 million CDR3-containing paired-end reads were obtained from each sample. The Mint cDNA synthesis kit, primed by a TRBC-specific oligonucleotide, was used to synthesize first-strand cDNA from all RNA. Following uracil-DNA glycosylase treatment, all cDNA underwent a first 18-cycle PCR with the universal primers M1SS and BC2_uni_R. Regarding the original processing steps: For normalization, 1 million high-quality reads, each with a distinct molecular identifier, were randomly selected from each sample. Instead of being binned into consensus sequences, reads with shared molecular identifiers were discarded. CDR3 identification, clonotype clustering and error correction used MiTCR with a Q25 quality threshold and the strictest error-elimination algorithm. A nonparametric unseen species model using Euler transformation provided a lower-bound estimate of total TCR beta diversity. Starting from the raw public reads, TCRdb applied fastp trimming at Q25, assembled clones with MiXCR and retained in-frame beta chains. Duplicate CDR3 protein sequences are folded into a single record with the most common DNA and genes. The V and J calls and clone size are TCRdb's, not the authors'. A total of over 1.5 million distinct CDR3 sequences appear in this sample, roughly 49% of them only once. The biggest ten clones account for less than 2.5% of the sample.

From its cysteine to its phenylalanine, the CDR3 spans 13 amino acids. Only the CDR3 DNA stays, 39 bases, in frame from base 1. In the germline V gene, CDR1 corresponds to MNHNS and CDR2 to SASEGT. Trimming removed 6 bases from V and 0 bases from J, leaving 8 bases between the germline ends. Donors were 40 or so systemically healthy Caucasian individuals from Russia aged roughly 6 to 95 years. Roughly 11 milliliters of peripheral blood were drawn from each donor into EDTA-treated Vacutainer tubes. PBMCs were isolated by Ficoll-Paque density-gradient centrifugation, with at least 7 million obtained per sample. Trizol reagent was used to extract total RNA from PBMCs, with at least 5.5 micrograms per sample. For every donor, flow cytometry on a PBMC aliquot measured the percentage of naive CD45RAhigh/CD27high T cells. This record comes from a study of blood T cells in healthy people across ages (dated by TCRdb to between 2014 and 2017). The study in broad terms: In model experiments, template switching captured roughly one uniquely barcoded TCR beta cDNA molecule for every two T cells. The donors were divided into four age groups: young (average approximately 17 years), middle-aged (around 37), aged (under 70) and long-lived (around 87). Two additional independent replicas of 1 million unique cDNA reads from the same blood draw were analyzed for two donors (one aged 18 to 30 and one aged 80 or older). The study measured age-related changes in TCR beta repertoire diversity using deep sequencing normalized with unique cDNA molecular identifiers. Donors of different ages were randomly distributed across sequencing lanes to avoid experimental bias. The full study reports these points: Because profiling used bulk unsorted PBMCs, naive and antigen-experienced compartments could not be compared conclusively. The long-lived group showed more naive CD4+ T cells, fewer expanded clones and increased TCR diversity than the aged group, suggesting age selection. A strong correlation was found between observed TCR beta diversity and the percentage of naive T cells measured by flow cytometry. Because donor CMV infection status was unknown, age-related changes in expanded clonotypes were potentially confounded. Observed TCR beta diversity per million T cells fell roughly linearly with age, and a significant reduction was already apparent by age about 36. Estimates of total diversity based on one million sequenced T cells were considered lower bounds and underestimates.

The receptor was derived from a woman aged 40 to 50 in good health. Sequencing used blood. The rearrangement joined TRBV6-1 to TRBJ1-1, with no confident D gene call. The CDR3 region has the sequence CASRALVNTEAFF. The nucleotide sequence reads TGTGCCAGCAGGGCTCTGGTGAACACTGAAGCTTTCTTT.